Below are 14 T cell receptor beta chains sequenced from a single sample in a study of T cells in Graves' hyperthyroidism and ophthalmopathy. Authors of the study amplified TCR beta CDR3 regions from RNA transcripts. The HTBI primer set was used in a first-round RT-PCR of the TCR CDR3. In TCRdb, the multiplex PCR reads were re-called with MiXCR into one record per CDR3 protein. The table lists hundreds of thousands of distinct CDR3 sequences, roughly a third of them singletons, with approximately 31% in the top ten. Sequenced material: blood. The receptor source for this set is a woman aged 40 to 50 with Graves' hyperthyroidism.

This chain joins TRBV10-1 and TRBJ1-2; 7 nucleotides agree with TRBD1. There are 15 residues in the CDR3. In germline, CDR1 is WNHNN, CDR2 SYGVQD (reference sequence). With V trimmed by 4 bases and J by 6 bases, 11 bases remained unmatched. The CDR3 DNA follows: TGCGCCAGCAGTGCCAACAGGGACAGCAAAAATGGCTACACCTTC. This codes for CASSANRDSKNGYTF.

V usage is TRBV9 and J usage is TRBJ2-3; 10 nucleotides match TRBD2. The germline gives CDR1 SGDLS, CDR2 YYNGEE. The CDR3 runs to 14 residues. After removal of 2 bases from V and 7 bases from J, the junction contained 4 bases not matched to a gene. The CDR3 DNA is TGTGCCAGCAGCGTTCCACTAGCGGGAAATACGCAGTATTTT. Its translation is CASSVPLAGNTQYF.

This clonotype was detected ten times or more. The chain has TRBV20-1 and TRBJ1-2, with D unresolved. Germline V gives CDR1 DFQATT, CDR2 SNEGSKA (reference sequence). Deletions cut 0 bases from V and 4 bases from J, with 9 bases between. This CDR3 region has 13 residues. The CDR3 reads CSAREASLYGYTF. The CDR3 bases are TGCAGTGCTAGAGAGGCGAGTCTCTATGGCTACACCTTC.

This clonotype appeared many times. The chain is built from TRBV7-9 and TRBJ1-6; D remains unclear. Trimming pared 3 bases from V and 7 bases from J, leaving 10 bases between. CDR3 length: 14 residues. Germline V gene sequence: CDR1 SEHNR, CDR2 FQNEAQ (reference sequence). CDR3 sequence reads: CASSFGGGNSPLHF. DNA of the CDR3: TGTGCCAGCAGCTTCGGTGGAGGCAATTCACCCCTCCACTTT.

The chain recombines TRBV6-2 or TRBV6-3 with TRBJ2-2; 12 bases align to TRBD2. The CDR3 is 15 amino acids. Trimming took 9 bases from V and 4 from J; bases not matched to a gene: 6. Germline V gene lookup returns CDR1 MNHEY and CDR2 SVGEGT. The CDR3 DNA is TGTGCCAGTCTAGCGGGAGGGCCAATCACCGGGGAGCTGTTTTTT. Encoded protein: CASLAGGPITGELFF.

DNA of the CDR3: TGTGCCAGTATTTCGAGGACAACTAACTATGGCTACACCTTC. Protein: CASISRTTNYGYTF. V usage is TRBV5-6 and J usage is TRBJ1-2; possible D gene TRBD1, 5 bases. Trimming shortened V by 8 bases and J by 0 bases, and 14 bases separated the two germline ends. In germline, CDR1 is SGHDT, CDR2 YYEEEE. This CDR3 is built from 14 residues.

The sample holds a few counts of this clonotype. Here the CDR3 DNA reads TGCAGTGCTAGACCTCATTGGGGGCGGGGGCAGCAAGAGACCCAGTACTTC. It is translated as CSARPHWGRGQQETQYF. This sequence joins TRBV20-1 and TRBJ2-5; D is possibly TRBD2 (7 bases). Germline CDR1 and CDR2: DFQATT and SNEGSKA (reference sequence). The CDR3 is made up of 17 amino acids. V was pared by 2 bases and J by 2 bases, with 21 bases between.

This chain links TRBV7-2 with TRBJ2-1; 12 bases align to TRBD2. Germline V gene data show CDR1 as SGHTA and CDR2 as FQGNSA. This CDR3 is 15 amino acids long. V lost 5 bases, J lost 6 bases, and 5 bases stayed unmatched. CDR3 coding DNA: TGTGCCAGCAGCCAAGCTAGCGGGAGGGGCAATGAGCAGTTCTTC. As protein: CASSQASGRGNEQFF.

This clonotype was seen repeatedly, ten times or more. CDR3 nucleotides: TGCAGTGCTAGAGTGGAGAACGGGGACAAAGCTTTCTTT. This gives the protein CSARVENGDKAFF. The chain couples TRBV20-1 to TRBJ1-1, with D maybe TRBD1 (6 bases). Trimming cost V 1 base and J 9 bases, with 15 bases left between them. Per the germline V gene, CDR1 is DFQATT and CDR2 is SNEGSKA (reference sequence). CDR3 length: 13 residues.

The rearrangement links TRBV24-1 to TRBJ2-7; 7 bases agree with TRBD1. CDR1 is KGHDR and CDR2 is SFDVKD in the germline V gene. The CDR3 is made up of 14 amino acids. V was clipped by 12 bases and J by 0 bases; unmatched bases: 10. For the CDR3, the DNA is TGTGCCTCCGGGGCGGCAGGGGGCTCCTACGAGCAGTACTTC. It translates to CASGAAGGSYEQYF.

This clonotype appeared a few times. The V gene is TRBV7-2, the J gene TRBJ2-3; D is unclear. The germline V gene has CDR1 SGHTA and CDR2 FQGNSA. V lost 4 bases to trimming and J lost 3 bases, with 14 bases between them. The CDR3 has 15 amino acids. CDR3 region: CASSWTPSATDTQYF. As DNA, the CDR3 is TGTGCCAGCAGCTGGACCCCCTCCGCGACAGATACGCAGTATTTT.

Points on this clonotype: At one boundary the junction diverges from the germline segment, which might be a read error. V gene TRBV12-3 or TRBV12-4 combines with J gene TRBJ2-7, with D perhaps TRBD2 (5 bases). The CDR3 has 14 residues. The CDR3: CTSGFLDGSYEQYF. The CDR3 DNA sequence: TGTACCAGCGGATTCTTAGACGGGTCCTACGAGCAGTACTTC.

This rearrangement joins TRBV10-3 to TRBJ1-6; TRBD1 matches at 7 bases. Germline CDR1 is ENHRY and CDR2 is SYGVKD. This CDR3 contains 16 residues. Losses at the gene ends were 4 bases for V and 7 bases for J; bases not matched to a gene: 10. The CDR3 loop reads CAISAREIQGNSPLHF. CDR3 bases: TGTGCCATCAGTGCTAGAGAAATACAGGGGAATTCACCCCTCCACTTT.

The V call is TRBV7-9, the J call TRBJ1-1, with 8 bases fitting TRBD1. After removal of 5 bases from V and 4 bases from J, the junction contained 9 bases not matched to a gene. CDR3 size: 15 residues. CDR1 and CDR2 from the germline V gene are SEHNR and FQNEAQ (reference sequence). CDR3: CASSGPGGAGTEAFF. The DNA of the CDR3 is TGTGCCAGCAGCGGGCCAGGGGGCGCGGGCACTGAAGCTTTCTTT.